This is a list of T cell receptor beta chains from one sample in a study of cytomegalovirus exposure and HLA in healthy donors. Method: immunoSEQ multiplex PCR; TCRdb's copy keeps in-frame clones and lacks some. The repertoire consists of roughly 130,000 clones, with about 78% occurring once and the leading ten covering approximately 2.9%. Sequenced material: PBMCs. Receptors originate from a human donor in good health. CDR3s include the opening cysteine and the closing phenylalanine or tryptophan. A D gene is named only where the DNA matches it firmly. A clone size is listed for some rows: how often the clone was seen (once, few, many), or a class if it is expanded.

TRBJ1-3	few	TRBV29-1	TRBD1	TGCAGCGCCTGGGACAGGTCGGGAAACACCATATATTTT	CSAWDRSGNTIYF
TRBJ1-3	-	TRBV9	TRBD1	TGTGCCAGCAGCCCTCAGACCAGCACCGTTTGGGACAGGACTGGAAACACCATATATTTT	CASSPQTSTVWDRTGNTIYF
TRBJ2-5	-	TRBV5-6	-	TGTGCCAGCAGCCTACAGGCTTTCCAAGAGACCCAGTACTTC	CASSLQAFQETQYF
TRBJ1-3	-	TRBV6-5	-	TGTGCCAGCAGTTCCGACAGAAAGGCTGGAAACACCATATATTTT	CASSSDRKAGNTIYF
TRBJ1-1	-	TRBV5-6	TRBD1	TGTGCCAGCAGCCGCCTGGACAGGGCTGCTTTCTTT	CASSRLDRAAFF
TRBJ1-1	once	TRBV27	-	TGTGCCAGCAGTCCACAGTGGACAGCGAACACTGAAGCTTTCTTT	CASSPQWTANTEAFF
TRBJ2-3	-	TRBV29-1	TRBD2	TGCAGCGTTGATTCTAGCGGGAGCCGACCCACAGATACGCAGTATTTT	CSVDSSGSRPTDTQYF
TRBJ2-2	few	TRBV28	-	TGTGCCAGCAGTTTGGTTAGTTCGGGCACCGGGGAGCTGTTTTTT	CASSLVSSGTGELFF
TRBJ2-3	-	TRBV5-4	TRBD2	TGTGCCAGCAGCTTGGGACTAGCGGATGCTAGCACAGATACGCAGTATTTT	CASSLGLADASTDTQYF
TRBJ2-2	-	TRBV15	TRBD1	TGTGCCACCAGCAGAGATCGCCCCACAGGGGTTACGGGAACCGGGGAGCTGTTTTTT	CATSRDRPTGVTGTGELFF
TRBJ2-5	-	TRBV6-1	TRBD1	TGTGCCAGCAGTGAAGCGATTCACACAGGGGGATTGTTAGGGACCCAGTACTTC	CASSEAIHTGGLLGTQYF
TRBJ1-1	-	TRBV10-3	TRBD1	TGTGCCATCAGCGGGACAGGGGGCTTGACTGAAGCTTTCTTT	CAISGTGGLTEAFF
TRBJ2-7	-	TRBV29-1	TRBD2	TGCAGCGTCGATAGCGGGGGGGCCCCTTACGAGCAGTACTTC	CSVDSGGAPYEQYF
TRBJ1-2	-	TRBV5-1	TRBD1	TGCGCCAGCAGCTCGACAGGGGGCTCTAGCTATGGCTACACCTTC	CASSSTGGSSYGYTF
TRBJ2-1	-	TRBV27	TRBD2	TGTGCCAGCAGTCCCATGACTAGCGGGGCCTTCTACAATGAGCAGTTCTTC	CASSPMTSGAFYNEQFF
TRBJ2-2	-	TRBV5-1	-	TGCGCCAGCAGCTGGGACTCTCTCGGGGAGCTGTTTTTT	CASSWDSLGELFF
TRBJ2-3	once	TRBV30	-	TGTGCCTGGAGTGATTTAGGGGGCACAGATACGCAGTATTTT	CAWSDLGGTDTQYF
TRBJ1-2	-	TRBV19	TRBD1	TGTGCCAGTAGCCCTCAACAGGGGCCTAACTATGGCTACACCTTC	CASSPQQGPNYGYTF
TRBJ2-2	-	TRBV25-1	-	TGTGCCAGCAGTGAATCGTCCCGGAACACCGGGGAGCTGTTTTTT	CASSESSRNTGELFF
TRBJ1-6	-	TRBV7-9	TRBD1	TGTGCCAGCAGCTTAGTCACAGGGGAAGGGTCACCCCTCCACTTT	CASSLVTGEGSPLHF
TRBJ2-1	-	TRBV7-9	TRBD1	TGTGCCAGCAGCTTGGGGGACAGGACAGACAATGAGCAGTTCTTC	CASSLGDRTDNEQFF
TRBJ1-6	-	TRBV9	-	TGTGCCAGCAGCGTGGAGAGCTCCTATAATTCACCCCTCCACTTT	CASSVESSYNSPLHF
TRBJ2-2	-	TRBV18	-	TGTGCCAGCTCATCCATAGTCGACAGAGCGAACACCGGGGAGCTGTTTTTT	CASSSIVDRANTGELFF
TRBJ2-1	-	TRBV5-1	TRBD2	TGCGCCAGCAGCTCAGCGGGAGTTCTTAACAATGAGCAGTTCTTC	CASSSAGVLNNEQFF
TRBJ2-7	-	TRBV5-1	-	TGCGCCAGCAGCACCGGCGGCGACGAGCAGTACTTC	CASSTGGDEQYF
TRBJ1-1	-	TRBV11-1	TRBD1	TGTGCCAGCAGCTTTCGGACAGGGGGCACTGAAGCTTTCTTT	CASSFRTGGTEAFF
TRBJ2-7	once	TRBV5-1	TRBD2	TGCGCCAGCAGAACGGGACTAGCGGATACCTACGAGCAGTACTTC	CASRTGLADTYEQYF
TRBJ2-2	-	TRBV4-3	TRBD2	TGCGCCAGCAGCCAAGAGGTAGGCGGGAGGAACACCGGGGAGCTGTTTTTT	CASSQEVGGRNTGELFF
TRBJ1-3	-	TRBV28	TRBD1	TGTGCCAGCAGTCTGCTTGCGACAGGGCGTAACACCATATATTTT	CASSLLATGRNTIYF
TRBJ2-5	-	TRBV7-8	-	TGTGCCAGCAGCGTACCTGACAACTACCAAGAGACCCAGTACTTC	CASSVPDNYQETQYF
TRBJ2-1	-	TRBV9	-	TGTGCCAGCAGGGCAGGGGCCGGGAATGAGCAGTTCTTC	CASRAGAGNEQFF
TRBJ2-5	once	TRBV19	TRBD2	TGTGCCAGTAGTATACGGGGGGGGTCATTCCAAGAGACCCAGTACTTC	CASSIRGGSFQETQYF
TRBJ1-4	-	TRBV2	TRBD1	TGTGCCAGCAGTGCCAACAGGGGCGTTCGTGAAAAACTGTTTTTT	CASSANRGVREKLFF
TRBJ2-7	-	TRBV7-2	TRBD1	TGTGCCAGCAGCCCCGCCGGGACAGGAGCCTACGAGCAGTACTTC	CASSPAGTGAYEQYF
TRBJ2-2	-	TRBV11-3	-	TGTGCCAGCAGCTCTAACCTCGGGTCGAAGACGAACACCGGGGAGCTGTTTTTT	CASSSNLGSKTNTGELFF
TRBJ2-5	few	TRBV28	TRBD2	TGTGCCAGCAGTTCGCCGGGGGAGACTAGCGGGAGCGAAACAGCGGAGACCCAGTACTTC	CASSSPGETSGSETAETQYF
TRBJ1-2	-	TRBV10-3	TRBD1	TGTGCCATCAGTGAGTCGGTGCGCCTGACAGGGATCTATGGCTACACCTTC	CAISESVRLTGIYGYTF